Presented here are 19 T cell receptor beta chains from one specimen sequenced in a study of molecular identifiers for immune sequencing clone quantification. Each CDR3 protein gets one entry after TCRdb re-called the PCR reads with MiXCR. The sample contains 85,000 to 100,000 distinct CDR3 sequences, around 24% of which appear only once. Specimen: naive CD8+ T cells from blood, with Jurkat cell RNA spiked in. As to subset: FACS-sorted CD8+CD4-CCR7+CD45RA+ naive T cells. The receptor set was obtained from a human donor in good health. Some libraries in this study had Jurkat cell RNA spiked in.

This clonotype was recorded at least ten times. This chain connects TRBV7-9 to TRBJ2-7; D is perhaps TRBD2 (5 bases). The CDR3 runs 13 residues. The germline V and J ends were trimmed by 7 bases and 2 bases, with 12 bases remaining between them. CDR1 and CDR2 (germline): SEHNR, FQNEAQ (reference sequence). For the CDR3, the DNA is TGTGCCAGCACTGGAGGTGGCGCCTACGAGCAGTACTTC. Its translation: CASTGGGAYEQYF.

About this clonotype itself: An end of the junction does not agree with germline; a read error may underlie this. The chain carries TRBV4-3 and TRBJ2-7; tentatively, D is TRBD1 (5 bases). CDR1 and CDR2 (germline): LGHNA, YSLEER. The CDR3 is 15 amino acids. The CDR3 loop is CASRQDTAGTYEQYF. Written as DNA, the CDR3 is TGCGCCAGCCGCCAAGATACGGCAGGGACCTACGAGCAGTACTTC.

Comment on this clonotype: The junction shows a germline mismatch at one end, possibly a read error. The rearrangement links TRBV27 to TRBJ1-5; D may be TRBD1 (6 bases). The germline V gene encodes CDR1 MNHEY and CDR2 SMNVEV (reference sequence). The CDR3 is 13 amino acids. The CDR3: CANRQGQYQPQHF. The CDR3 DNA reads as TGTGCCAACAGGCAGGGGCAATATCAGCCCCAACATTTT.

This clonotype was counted ten times or more. V and J are TRBV28 and TRBJ1-4; TRBD1 matches 9 bases. V lost 3 bases to trimming and J lost 5 bases; unmatched junction nucleotides: 4. Germline V lookup: CDR1 MDHEN, CDR2 SYDVKM. The CDR3 is made up of 15 amino acids. The CDR3 DNA sequence: TGTGCCAGCAGTTTTTGGGGACAGGGAAATGAAAAACTGTTTTTT. It translates to CASSFWGQGNEKLFF.

With regard to this clonotype: One end of the junction varies from germline; a read error may be responsible. This chain connects TRBV27 to TRBJ1-2, with TRBD1 as a possible D gene (6 bases). This CDR3 contains 15 residues. Germline V gene lookup returns CDR1 MNHEY and CDR2 SMNVEV (reference sequence). The CDR3 nucleotides read TGTGCCAGCAGCTCAACAGGGAGCGTGAGTAGTGGCTACGCCTTC. Its translation: CASSSTGSVSSGYAF.

This clonotype has ten or more counts. The chain links TRBV4-1 to TRBJ2-7; D not resolved. V gave up 2 bases and J gave up 2 bases, with 10 bases separating them. The CDR3 has 14 residues. Germline CDR1 MGHRA, CDR2 YSYEKL. The CDR3 DNA reads TGCGCCAGCAGCCAAACGGGTCTTACCTACGAGCAGTACTTC. This gives the protein CASSQTGLTYEQYF.

The genes are TRBV4-3 and TRBJ2-1; 10 nucleotides match TRBD2. Germline V gives CDR1 LGHNA, CDR2 YSLEER. Losses at the gene ends were 1 base for V and 0 bases for J; bases not matched to a gene: 6. CDR3 length: 18 residues. The CDR3 sequence: CASSQGRASGSSYNEQFF. The CDR3 DNA follows: TGCGCCAGCAGCCAAGGAAGGGCTAGCGGGAGCTCCTACAATGAGCAGTTCTTC.

This clonotype was counted between two and nine times. V and J are TRBV15 and TRBJ2-1; 9 bases match TRBD1. The CDR3 is 15 amino acids. Germline trimming cut 5 bases from V and 2 bases from J; bases unmatched to any gene: 4. Germline values: CDR1 LNHNV, CDR2 YYDKDF (reference sequence). The CDR3 DNA sequence: TGTGCCACCAGCGAAGACAGGGGGGCCTACAATGAGCAGTTCTTC. It encodes CATSEDRGAYNEQFF.

Many counts were recorded for this clonotype. This rearrangement joins TRBV15 to TRBJ2-7; 7 bases agree with TRBD1. The J segment lost 2 bases and the V segment lost 5 bases, leaving 12 bases of the junction unmatched. CDR1 is LNHNV and CDR2 is YYDKDF in the germline V gene (reference sequence). This CDR3 is built from 16 residues. DNA for the CDR3: TGTGCCACCAGCGGTCCTTCCACAGGGGACCCCTACGAGCAGTACTTC. This sequence encodes CATSGPSTGDPYEQYF.

In its sample, this clonotype was seen many times. V usage is TRBV20-1 and J usage is TRBJ2-7, with 11 bases aligning to TRBD2. V lost 0 bases and J lost 5; bases outside the gene matches: 6. Per the germline V gene, CDR1 is DFQATT and CDR2 is SNEGSKA (reference sequence). This CDR3 contains 15 residues. CDR3 in amino acids: CSARDVSGGANEQYF. The CDR3 nucleotides are TGCAGTGCTAGAGACGTTAGCGGGGGGGCCAACGAGCAGTACTTC.

A few counts support this clonotype. The rearrangement uses TRBV1 and TRBJ2-6; TRBD1, the table's D call, lacks a check against the DNA. TRBV1 is given as a pseudogene. This CDR3 has 19 residues. This CDR3 reads CTSSQAVKGQKAGANVLTF. The CDR3 DNA reads as TGCACCAGCAGCCAAGCTGTGAAGGGGCAAAAGGCTGGGGCCAACGTCCTGACTTTC.

This clonotype was counted a few times. The chain employs TRBV6-5 and TRBJ2-1; 10 bases agree with TRBD2. The CDR3 loop spans 17 amino acids. Germline V CDR1 and CDR2: MNHEY, SVGAGI. V lost 2 bases to trimming and J lost 6 bases; unmatched junction nucleotides: 10. The DNA of the CDR3 is TGTGCCAGCAGTTACGAGGTAGCGGGGGGTACCATCAATGAGCAGTTCTTC. It specifies CASSYEVAGGTINEQFF.

Comments on this clonotype: A much larger clone sits a single nucleotide away, making a read error possible. The genes are TRBV27 and TRBJ2-7, with TRBD2 matching 11 bases. The trim removed 5 bases at V and 1 base at J, leaving 4 bases unmatched. Per the germline V gene, CDR1 is MNHEY and CDR2 is SMNVEV (reference sequence). The CDR3 runs 15 residues. CDR3 sequence: CASSVRLAGSYEQYF. CDR3 bases: TGTGCCAGCAGTGTCCGACTAGCGGGATCCTACGAGCAGTACTTC.

This clonotype was counted ten times or more. The V gene is TRBV28, the J gene TRBJ2-5; 10 nucleotides match TRBD2. V trimming: 2 bases; J trimming: 4 bases; junction bases outside the gene matches: 13. Germline assignment: CDR1 MDHEN and CDR2 SYDVKM. The CDR3 is 18 residues long. CDR3 nucleotides: TGTGCCAGCAGTTTAAGGACTAGCGGACTCTCCCGGGCAGAGACCCAGTACTTC. Translated, it gives CASSLRTSGLSRAETQYF.

This clonotype was picked up a small number of times. CDR3 amino acids: CASSQDPEGYNEQFF. CDR3 DNA sequence: TGCGCCAGCAGCCAAGATCCTGAGGGCTACAATGAGCAGTTCTTC. This chain connects TRBV4-3 to TRBJ2-1; a weak D match, TRBD2 (5 bases). Germline CDR1 is LGHNA and CDR2 is YSLEER. V gave up 0 bases and J gave up 3 bases, with 9 bases separating them. The CDR3 has 15 amino acids.

This clonotype was observed a few times. A read error may explain this, as a much larger clone is one base away. The rearrangement links TRBV5-1 to TRBJ2-2; TRBD2 aligns across 9 bases. The CDR3 runs 18 residues. The V and J ends lost 3 bases and 1 base, in that order; junction bases with no gene match: 10. Germline V gene sequence: CDR1 SGHRS, CDR2 YFSETQ. The CDR3 DNA follows: TGCGCCAGCAGCTCGGAGCGGGGGGCTCCAGAGAACACCGGGGAGCTGTTTTTT. Its protein product is CASSSERGAPENTGELFF.

This clonotype was seen many times. The chain couples TRBV28 to TRBJ2-7; TRBD1 is a possible D gene (5 bases). Trimming shortened V by 5 bases and J by 1 base, and 21 bases separated the two germline ends. This CDR3 has 17 amino acids. Germline V lookup: CDR1 MDHEN, CDR2 SYDVKM. CDR3 nucleotides: TGTGCCAGCAGTACCACAATTCTAAGCAGGGTTTCCTACGAGCAGTACTTC. It codes for CASSTTILSRVSYEQYF. The variable domain in full, completed from reference TRBV28 and TRBJ2-7, reads DVKVTQSSRYLVKRTGEKVFLECVQDMDHENMFWYRQDPGLGLRLIYFSYDVKMKEKGDIPEGYSVSREKKERFSLILESASTNQTSMYLCASSTTILSRVSYEQYFGPGTRLTVT.

With respect to this clonotype: Just one base apart from a much larger clone, this may be a read error. V usage is TRBV19 and J usage is TRBJ2-1; D is uncertain. CDR3 length: 15 residues. V dropped 3 bases and J dropped 0 bases, with 9 bases sitting between them. From germline, CDR1 is LNHDA and CDR2 SQIVND (reference sequence). Here the CDR3 reads CASSIGLFSYNEQFF. CDR3 bases: TGTGCCAGTAGTATCGGGTTGTTCTCCTACAATGAGCAGTTCTTC.

This clonotype was seen many times. This chain uses TRBV9 with TRBJ2-3; 10 bases agree with TRBD1. V lost 4 bases and J lost 0; bases outside the gene matches: 8. The CDR3 totals 17 residues. From germline, CDR1 is SGDLS and CDR2 YYNGEE. CDR3 nucleotide sequence: TGTGCCAGCAGCCCCGGGACAGGGGTTAGTAGCACAGATACGCAGTATTTT. It translates to CASSPGTGVSSTDTQYF.